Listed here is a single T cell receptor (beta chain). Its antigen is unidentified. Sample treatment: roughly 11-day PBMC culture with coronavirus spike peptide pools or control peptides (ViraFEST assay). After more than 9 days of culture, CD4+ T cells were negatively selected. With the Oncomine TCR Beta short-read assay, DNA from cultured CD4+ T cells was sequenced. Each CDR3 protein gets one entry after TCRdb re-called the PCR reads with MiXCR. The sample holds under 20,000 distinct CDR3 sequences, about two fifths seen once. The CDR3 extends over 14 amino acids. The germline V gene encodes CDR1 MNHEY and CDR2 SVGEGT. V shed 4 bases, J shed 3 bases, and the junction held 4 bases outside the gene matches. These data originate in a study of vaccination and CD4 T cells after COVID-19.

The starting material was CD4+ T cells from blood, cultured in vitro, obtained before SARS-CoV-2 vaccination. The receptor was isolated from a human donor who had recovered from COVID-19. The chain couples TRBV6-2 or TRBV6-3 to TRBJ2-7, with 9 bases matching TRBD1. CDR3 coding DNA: TGTGCCAGCAGTTCCGGGACAGGGAGCTACGAGCAGTACTTC. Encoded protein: CASSSGTGSYEQYF.